The rows below give T cell receptor beta chains drawn from one sample of a study of cytomegalovirus exposure and HLA in healthy donors. Clones were sequenced by immunoSEQ multiplex PCR, and TCRdb holds only the in-frame ones, with some missing. The sample shows about 160,000 clones, 84% of them seen only once. Specimen: PBMCs. The origin of the receptors is a man aged 18 to 30 in good health and CMV-seronegative. Both conserved end residues are part of each CDR3. D genes are given only for firm matches. Clone size, where shown, is once, few, many, or a class for clones that have expanded.

cdr3_nt cdr3_aa d_call v_call clone_size cdr3_length j_call
TGTGCCAGCAGCTTGGGGCAGGGTGATCAGCCCCAGCATTTT CASSLGQGDQPQHF NA TRBV5-6 NA 14 TRBJ1-5
TGTGCCAGCAGTTTAGGGCCACCCCTCCACTTT CASSLGPPLHF NA TRBV28 NA 11 TRBJ1-6
TGTGCCACCAGCAGAGCCCGACAGGGAGCCGCCTACGAGCAGTACTTC CATSRARQGAAYEQYF TRBD1 TRBV15 NA 16 TRBJ2-7
TGTGCCAGCAGCCCGATTGGTGATAGCGGATCCTACGAGCAGTACTTC CASSPIGDSGSYEQYF NA TRBV4-2 NA 16 TRBJ2-7
TGTGCCAGCAGCCAGCTGACAGGAACTAACTATGGCTACACCTTC CASSQLTGTNYGYTF NA TRBV14 NA 15 TRBJ1-2
TGTGCCAGCTCACCAGATTCCAGAACTAACTATGGCTACACCTTC CASSPDSRTNYGYTF NA TRBV18 NA 15 TRBJ1-2
TGCGCCAGCAGTGATCAAGGGGCTGTATCCTACGAGCAGTACTTC CASSDQGAVSYEQYF NA TRBV10-1 NA 15 TRBJ2-7
TGTGCCAGCAGTGACTTCGGACTAGCGCACTACGAGCAGTACTTC CASSDFGLAHYEQYF TRBD2 TRBV6-4 NA 15 TRBJ2-7
TGTGCCAGCAGTTTAACCGGGACAGGGGTCCCCTACGAGCAGTACTTC CASSLTGTGVPYEQYF TRBD1 TRBV27 NA 16 TRBJ2-7
TGTGCCAGCAGCCCGGGACTAGCGGGAGGGCCAGGCACCGGGGAGCTGTTTTTT CASSPGLAGGPGTGELFF TRBD2 TRBV7-2 NA 18 TRBJ2-2
TGTGCCAGCAGTCCACGGGACACCCGTAACTATGGCTACACCTTC CASSPRDTRNYGYTF NA TRBV27 NA 15 TRBJ1-2
TGTGCCAGCAGTTTATCGACTCCCGTTCAGCAGTTCTTC CASSLSTPVQQFF NA TRBV27 NA 13 TRBJ2-1
TGTGCCAGCAGTGGTACGGTTCCCAGGGATGGCTACACCTTC CASSGTVPRDGYTF NA TRBV25-1 NA 14 TRBJ1-2
TGCGCCAGCAGCCTTGGGGCGGCGGGAGAAACCGGGGAGCTGTTTTTT CASSLGAAGETGELFF TRBD2 TRBV4-1 NA 16 TRBJ2-2
TGCGCCAGCAGCCCTACCGGGACAAGAAATCAGCCCCAGCATTTT CASSPTGTRNQPQHF NA TRBV5-1 NA 15 TRBJ1-5
TGTGCCGTACGCCGGGACAGCTACGAGCAGTACTTC CAVRRDSYEQYF TRBD1 TRBV7-9 NA 12 TRBJ2-7
TGTGCCTGGAGTGTGGGACAGGACACTGAAGCTTTCTTT CAWSVGQDTEAFF TRBD1 TRBV30 NA 13 TRBJ1-1
TGTGCCAGCAGTGAATGGGCAGGGGCTCAAGAGACCCAGTACTTC CASSEWAGAQETQYF NA TRBV2 NA 15 TRBJ2-5
TGTGCCAGCAGTCAACAGGGGGGAAAACTGTTTTTT CASSQQGGKLFF TRBD1 TRBV28 NA 12 TRBJ1-4
TGTGCCAGCAGCCTACAGGGGAACTATGGCTACACCTTC CASSLQGNYGYTF TRBD1 TRBV7-9 NA 13 TRBJ1-2
TGTGCCAGCAACTTCGGGACTAGCGTGTACAATGAGCAGTTCTTC CASNFGTSVYNEQFF TRBD2 TRBV7-2 NA 15 TRBJ2-1
TGTGCCAGCAGTTACTCGTCCGGCACAGATACGCAGTATTTT CASSYSSGTDTQYF NA TRBV6-5 NA 14 TRBJ2-3
TGTGCCACCAGCAGAGCGGGGTATAGCAATCAGCCCCAGCATTTT CATSRAGYSNQPQHF NA TRBV15 NA 15 TRBJ1-5
TGTGCCAGCAGGTACCGAGAGGGTCATGGCTACACCTTC CASRYREGHGYTF NA TRBV28 NA 13 TRBJ1-2
TGCGCCAGCACCTCTCAGGGCTCTGGGGCCAACGTCCTGACTTTC CASTSQGSGANVLTF NA TRBV5-1 NA 15 TRBJ2-6
TGTGCCAGCAGCACGGGGACTAGCGGGACCTACGAGCAGTACTTC CASSTGTSGTYEQYF TRBD2 TRBV13 NA 15 TRBJ2-7
TGTGCCAGCAGCGTCTCCATGGGCCCCGGTAACACCGGGGAGCTGTTTTTT CASSVSMGPGNTGELFF NA TRBV9 NA 17 TRBJ2-2
TGCAGCGTTGAGGACAGGGACACTGAAGCTTTCTTT CSVEDRDTEAFF TRBD1 TRBV29-1 NA 12 TRBJ1-1
TGTGCCATCATGGGGGACGGCGGGACCTACAATGAGCAGTTCTTC CAIMGDGGTYNEQFF NA TRBV10-3 once 15 TRBJ2-1
TGTGCCAGCAGTGAAGGGGGGGGAGAGACCCAGTACTTC CASSEGGGETQYF TRBD2 TRBV25-1 NA 13 TRBJ2-5